The following is a T cell receptor (beta chain) sequence with its context. The antigen remains undetermined. The data originate from a study of CD8+ T cells in alopecia areata. Study-level points and caveats: Scalp repertoires also include resident alphabeta T cells from normal skin. TCRs were shared less clearly across patients than in mice, possibly for HLA-related reasons.

The V segment lost 6 bases and the J segment 7 bases; nucleotides outside the gene matches: 9. This CDR3 is built from 15 residues. Germline values: CDR1 SNHLY, CDR2 FYNNEI. Reverse transcription of extracted RNA yielded cDNA, which provided the sequencing template. The repertoire was sequenced with immunoSEQ multiplex PCR; TCRdb's copy has only in-frame clones and lacks some. Of approximately 89,000 clones in the sample, about 40% are singletons; the top ten hold around 0.8%. The gene calls are TRBV2 and TRBJ1-6, with 7 bases that match TRBD1. The specimen sequenced was CD4+ T cells sorted from blood. This receptor was taken from a human donor with alopecia areata. CDR3 DNA: TGTGCCAGCAGCCCCCCCGAGGGGGCGAATTCACCCCTCCACTTT. It encodes CASSPPEGANSPLHF.